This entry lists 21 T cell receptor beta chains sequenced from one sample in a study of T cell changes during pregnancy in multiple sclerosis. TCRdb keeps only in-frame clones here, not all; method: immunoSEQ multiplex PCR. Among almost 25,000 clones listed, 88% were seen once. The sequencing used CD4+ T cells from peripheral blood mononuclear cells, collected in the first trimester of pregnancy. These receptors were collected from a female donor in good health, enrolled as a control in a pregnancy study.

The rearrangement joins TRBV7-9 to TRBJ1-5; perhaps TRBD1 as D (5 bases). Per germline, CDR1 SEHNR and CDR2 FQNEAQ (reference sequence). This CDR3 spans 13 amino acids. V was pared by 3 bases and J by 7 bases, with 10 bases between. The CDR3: CASSFLGGQPQHF. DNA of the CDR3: TGTGCCAGCAGCTTTCTCGGGGGGCAGCCCCAGCATTTT.

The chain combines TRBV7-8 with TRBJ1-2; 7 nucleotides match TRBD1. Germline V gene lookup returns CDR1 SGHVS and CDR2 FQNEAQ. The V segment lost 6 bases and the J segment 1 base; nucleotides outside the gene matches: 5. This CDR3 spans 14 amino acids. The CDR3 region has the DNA TGTGCCAGCAGTCTAGACAGGGATAACTATGGCTACACCTTC. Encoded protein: CASSLDRDNYGYTF.

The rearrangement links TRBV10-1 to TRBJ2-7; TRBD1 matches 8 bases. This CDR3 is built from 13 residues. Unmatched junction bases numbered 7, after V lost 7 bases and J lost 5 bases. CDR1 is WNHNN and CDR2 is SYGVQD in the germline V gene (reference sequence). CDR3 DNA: TGCGCCAGCAAGGCGGCAGGGGGCGACGAGCAGTACTTC. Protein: CASKAAGGDEQYF.

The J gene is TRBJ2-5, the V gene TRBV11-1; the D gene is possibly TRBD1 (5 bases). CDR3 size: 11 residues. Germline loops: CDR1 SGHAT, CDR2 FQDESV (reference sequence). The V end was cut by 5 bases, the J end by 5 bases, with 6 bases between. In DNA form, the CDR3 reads TGTGCCAGCAGCCCAGGGGAGACCCAGTACTTC. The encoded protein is CASSPGETQYF.

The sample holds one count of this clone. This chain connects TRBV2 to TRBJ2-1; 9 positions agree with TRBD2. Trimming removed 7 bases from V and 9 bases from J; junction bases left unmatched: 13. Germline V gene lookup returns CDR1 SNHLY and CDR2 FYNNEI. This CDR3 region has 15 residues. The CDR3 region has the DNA TGTGCCAGCACCCCAGGGGCGGGGGGGCCTACTGAGCAGTTCTTC. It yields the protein CASTPGAGGPTEQFF.

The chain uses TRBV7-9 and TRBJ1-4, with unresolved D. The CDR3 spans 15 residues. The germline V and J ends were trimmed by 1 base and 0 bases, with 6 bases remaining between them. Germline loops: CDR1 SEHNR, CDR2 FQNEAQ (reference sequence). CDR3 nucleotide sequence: TGTGCCAGCAGCTTAGAGACACCAACTAATGAAAAACTGTTTTTT. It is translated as CASSLETPTNEKLFF.

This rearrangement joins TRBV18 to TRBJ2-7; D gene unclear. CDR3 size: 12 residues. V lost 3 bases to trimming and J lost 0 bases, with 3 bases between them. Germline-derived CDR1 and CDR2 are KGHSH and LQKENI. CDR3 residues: CASSPRSYEQYF. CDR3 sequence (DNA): TGTGCCAGCTCACCCCGCTCCTACGAGCAGTACTTC.

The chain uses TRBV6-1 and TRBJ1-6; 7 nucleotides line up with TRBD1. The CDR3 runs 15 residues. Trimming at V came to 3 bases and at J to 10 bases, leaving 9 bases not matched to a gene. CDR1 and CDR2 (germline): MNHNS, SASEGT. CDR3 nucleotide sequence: TGTGCCAGCAGTGACCGGACAGGCCGCAGCTCACCCCTCCACTTT. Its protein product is CASSDRTGRSSPLHF.

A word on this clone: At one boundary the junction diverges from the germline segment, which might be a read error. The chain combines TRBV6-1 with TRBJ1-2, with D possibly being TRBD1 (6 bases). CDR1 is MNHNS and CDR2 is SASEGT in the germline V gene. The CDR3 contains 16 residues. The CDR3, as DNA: TGTGCCAGCAGTCAAGCTGCCGCAGGGGCTGACTATGGCTACACCTTC. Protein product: CASSQAAAGADYGYTF.

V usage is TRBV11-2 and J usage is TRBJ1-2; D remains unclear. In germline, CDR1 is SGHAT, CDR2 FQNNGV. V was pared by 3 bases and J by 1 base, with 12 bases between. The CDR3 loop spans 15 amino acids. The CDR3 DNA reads TGTGCCAGCAGCTTCGCTCCAGATTATAACTATGGCTACACCTTC. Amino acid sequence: CASSFAPDYNYGYTF.

The chain's CDR3 is CASSPPNSAGYNEQFF. In DNA form, the CDR3 reads TGTGCCAGCTCACCACCCAATTCCGCCGGCTACAATGAGCAGTTCTTC. This chain links TRBV18 with TRBJ2-1; D gene unclear. Trimming removed 0 bases from V and 3 bases from J, with 12 bases in between. Per the germline V gene, CDR1 is KGHSH and CDR2 is LQKENI. The CDR3 contains 16 residues.

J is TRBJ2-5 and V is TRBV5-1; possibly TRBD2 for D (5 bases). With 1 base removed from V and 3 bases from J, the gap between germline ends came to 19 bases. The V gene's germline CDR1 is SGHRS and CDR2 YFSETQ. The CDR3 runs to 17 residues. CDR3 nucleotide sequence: TGCGCCAGCAGCTTGTTGCGCCTCGCAGGACTTGAAGAGACCCAGTACTTC. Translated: CASSLLRLAGLEETQYF.

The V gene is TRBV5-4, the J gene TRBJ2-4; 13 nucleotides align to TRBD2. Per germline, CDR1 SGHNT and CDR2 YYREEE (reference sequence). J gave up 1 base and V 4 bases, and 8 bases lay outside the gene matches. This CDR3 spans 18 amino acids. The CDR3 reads CASSPGTSGAGAKNIQYF. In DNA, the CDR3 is TGTGCCAGCAGCCCGGGGACTAGCGGGGCTGGCGCCAAAAACATTCAGTACTTC.

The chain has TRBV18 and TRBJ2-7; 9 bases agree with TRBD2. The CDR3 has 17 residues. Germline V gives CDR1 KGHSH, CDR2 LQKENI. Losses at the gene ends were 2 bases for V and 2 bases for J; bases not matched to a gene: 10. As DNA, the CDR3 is TGTGCCAGCTCACCAGGACGACACGCGGGGGGGGCCTACGAGCAGTACTTC. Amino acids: CASSPGRHAGGAYEQYF.

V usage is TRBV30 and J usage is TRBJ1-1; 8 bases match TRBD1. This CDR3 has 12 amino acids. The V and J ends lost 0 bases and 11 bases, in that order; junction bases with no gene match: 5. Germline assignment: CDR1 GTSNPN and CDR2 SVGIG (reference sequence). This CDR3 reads CAWSVGQGNAFF. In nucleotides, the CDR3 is TGTGCCTGGAGTGTAGGACAGGGCAATGCTTTCTTT.

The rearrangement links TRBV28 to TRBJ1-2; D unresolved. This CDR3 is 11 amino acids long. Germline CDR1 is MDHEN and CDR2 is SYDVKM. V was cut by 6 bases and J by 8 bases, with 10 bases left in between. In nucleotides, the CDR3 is TGTGCCAGCAGGGCCAGGTCGGGCTACACCTTC. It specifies CASRARSGYTF.

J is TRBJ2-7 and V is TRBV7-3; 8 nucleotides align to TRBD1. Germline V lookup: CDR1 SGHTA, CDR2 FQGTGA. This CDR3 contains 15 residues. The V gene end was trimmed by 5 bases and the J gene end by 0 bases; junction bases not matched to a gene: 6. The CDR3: CASSQVTGGSYEQYF. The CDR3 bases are TGTGCCAGCAGCCAAGTAACAGGGGGCTCCTACGAGCAGTACTTC.

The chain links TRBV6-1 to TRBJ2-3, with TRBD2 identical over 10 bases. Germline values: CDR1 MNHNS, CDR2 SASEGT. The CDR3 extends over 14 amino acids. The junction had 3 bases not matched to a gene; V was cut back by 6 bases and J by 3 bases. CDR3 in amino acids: CASRLAGATDTQYF. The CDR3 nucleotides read TGTGCCAGCAGGCTAGCGGGGGCAACAGATACGCAGTATTTT.

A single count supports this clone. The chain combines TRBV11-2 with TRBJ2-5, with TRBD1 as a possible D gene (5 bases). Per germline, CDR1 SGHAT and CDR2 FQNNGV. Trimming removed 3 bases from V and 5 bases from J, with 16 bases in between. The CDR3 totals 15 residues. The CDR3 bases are TGTGCCAGCAGCTTTCAGGGCAGGGTAGAGGAGACCCAGTACTTC. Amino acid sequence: CASSFQGRVEETQYF.

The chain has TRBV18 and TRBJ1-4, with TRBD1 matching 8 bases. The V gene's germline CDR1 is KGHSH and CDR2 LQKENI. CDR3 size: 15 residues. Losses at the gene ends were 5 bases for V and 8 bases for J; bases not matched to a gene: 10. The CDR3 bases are TGTGCCAGCTCAGCCGGGACAGGAGCAGTGGAAAAACTGTTTTTT. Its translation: CASSAGTGAVEKLFF.

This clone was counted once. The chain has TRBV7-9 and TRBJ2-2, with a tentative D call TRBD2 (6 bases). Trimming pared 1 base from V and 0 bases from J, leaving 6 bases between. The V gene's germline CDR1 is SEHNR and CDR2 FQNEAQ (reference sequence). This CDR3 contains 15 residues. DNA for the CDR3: TGTGCCAGCAGCTTAGGCGGGACGAACACCGGGGAGCTGTTTTTT. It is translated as CASSLGGTNTGELFF.